This T cell receptor (beta chain) was recovered during a study of a mutant IDH1 vaccine in newly diagnosed glioma. Study summary: Vaccination was launched 4-6 weeks after radiotherapy alone, or with temozolomide cycles. Treated individuals were 62.5% male and approximately 40% female, averaging about 41 years of age. Pretreatment consisted of radiotherapy, temozolomide, or both, with most receiving both. Broader study findings: No link was apparently found between pseudoprogression and changes in top peripheral T cell clonotypes.

This clone has just one count. Its antigen is not identified. CDR1 is SGHNT and CDR2 is YENEEA in the germline V gene. CDR3 length equals 17 residues. With 1 base removed from V and 3 bases from J, the gap between germline ends came to 13 bases. TCRdb keeps only in-frame clones here, not all; method: immunoSEQ multiplex PCR. The sample consists of approximately 80,000 clones, 91% of them appearing once. Stated time point: week 5, during vaccination. Every vaccine dose comprised 300 ug of mutant IDH1 20-mer peptide plus topical imiquimod. The receptor's source is a woman aged 45-65 years with glioma. The sequencing here drew on PBMCs, taken from a glioma patient whose treatment included an IDH1 peptide vaccine. The rearrangement uses TRBV11-3 and TRBJ1-6, with D hard to call. The CDR3 sequence is CASSLAGGLDYNSPLHF. The CDR3 nucleotides read TGTGCCAGCAGCTTAGCGGGTGGATTAGACTATAATTCACCCCTCCACTTT.